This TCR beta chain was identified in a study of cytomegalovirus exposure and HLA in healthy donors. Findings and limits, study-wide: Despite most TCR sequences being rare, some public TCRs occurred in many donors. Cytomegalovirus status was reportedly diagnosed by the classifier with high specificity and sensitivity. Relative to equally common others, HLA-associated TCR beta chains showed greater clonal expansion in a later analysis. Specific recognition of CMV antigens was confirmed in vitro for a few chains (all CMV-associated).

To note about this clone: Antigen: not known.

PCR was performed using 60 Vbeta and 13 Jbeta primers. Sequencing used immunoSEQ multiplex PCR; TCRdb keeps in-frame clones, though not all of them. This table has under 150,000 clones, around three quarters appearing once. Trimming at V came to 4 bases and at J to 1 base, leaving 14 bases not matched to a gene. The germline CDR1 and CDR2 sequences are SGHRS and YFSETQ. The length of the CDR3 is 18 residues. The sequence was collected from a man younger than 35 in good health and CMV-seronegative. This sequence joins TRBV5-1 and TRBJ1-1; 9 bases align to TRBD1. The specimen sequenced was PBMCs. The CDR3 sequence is CASSVKTTGGSGNTEAFF. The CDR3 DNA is TGCGCCAGCAGCGTAAAAACAACAGGGGGCTCGGGGAACACTGAAGCTTTCTTT.